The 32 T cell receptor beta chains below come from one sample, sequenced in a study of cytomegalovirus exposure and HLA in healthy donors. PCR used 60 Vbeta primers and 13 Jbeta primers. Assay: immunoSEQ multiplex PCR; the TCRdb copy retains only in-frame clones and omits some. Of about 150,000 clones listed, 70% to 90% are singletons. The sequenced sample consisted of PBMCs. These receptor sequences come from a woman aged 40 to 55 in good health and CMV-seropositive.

As DNA, the CDR3 is TGCGCCAGCAGCCTCACGGGGGAAGGCGATGAGCAGTTCTTC. Translation gives CASSLTGEGDEQFF. The genes are TRBV4-1 and TRBJ2-1, with a possible D match to TRBD2 (6 bases). Germline V gives CDR1 MGHRA, CDR2 YSYEKL. V dropped 4 bases and J dropped 8 bases, with 15 bases sitting between them. The CDR3 consists of 14 residues.

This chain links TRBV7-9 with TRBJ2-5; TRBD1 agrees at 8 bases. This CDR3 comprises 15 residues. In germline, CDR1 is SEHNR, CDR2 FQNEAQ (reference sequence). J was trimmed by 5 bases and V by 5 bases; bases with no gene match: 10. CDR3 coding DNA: TGTGCCAGCAGCGGATCTTTACGGGACAGGGAGACCCAGTACTTC. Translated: CASSGSLRDRETQYF.

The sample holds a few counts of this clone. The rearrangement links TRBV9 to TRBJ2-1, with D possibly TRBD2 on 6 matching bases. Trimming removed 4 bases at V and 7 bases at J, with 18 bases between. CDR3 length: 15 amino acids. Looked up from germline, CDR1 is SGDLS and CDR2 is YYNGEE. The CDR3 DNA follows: TGTGCCAGCAGCCCGGCGGCTAGCGCAAGTAATGAGCAGTTCTTC. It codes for CASSPAASASNEQFF.

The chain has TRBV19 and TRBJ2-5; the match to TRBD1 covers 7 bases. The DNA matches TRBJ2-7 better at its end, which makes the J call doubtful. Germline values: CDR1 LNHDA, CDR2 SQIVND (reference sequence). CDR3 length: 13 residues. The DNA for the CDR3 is TGTGCCAGTAGTATCGGGACAGTCTACGAGCAGTACTTC. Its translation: CASSIGTVYEQYF.

The CDR3 bases are TGCGCCAGCAGCTTGGTTTGGACTAGCGGTATCAGCGAGCAGTACTTC. Its protein product is CASSLVWTSGISEQYF. The chain combines TRBV5-1 with TRBJ2-7, with TRBD2 matching 10 bases. The CDR3 has 16 amino acids. Germline V gene data show CDR1 as SGHRS and CDR2 as YFSETQ. V shed 0 bases and J 6 bases; nucleotides not matched to a gene: 9.

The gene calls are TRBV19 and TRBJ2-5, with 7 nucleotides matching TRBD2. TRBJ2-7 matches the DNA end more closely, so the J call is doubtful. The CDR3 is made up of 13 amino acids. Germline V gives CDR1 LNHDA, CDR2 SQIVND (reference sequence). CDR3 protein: CASRWASGYEQYF. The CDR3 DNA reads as TGTGCCAGTAGGTGGGCTAGCGGCTACGAGCAGTACTTC.

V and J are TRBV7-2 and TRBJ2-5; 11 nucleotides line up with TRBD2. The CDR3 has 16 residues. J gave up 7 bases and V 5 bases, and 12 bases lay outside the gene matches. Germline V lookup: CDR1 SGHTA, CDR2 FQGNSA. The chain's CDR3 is CASSTGLAGSRGTQYF. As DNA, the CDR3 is TGTGCCAGCAGCACCGGACTAGCGGGCTCCCGTGGGACCCAGTACTTC.

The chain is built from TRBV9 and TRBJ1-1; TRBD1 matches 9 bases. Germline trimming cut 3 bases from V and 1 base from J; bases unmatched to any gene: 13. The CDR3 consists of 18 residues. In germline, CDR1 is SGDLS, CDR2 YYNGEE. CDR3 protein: CASSAETGGNDWNTEAFF. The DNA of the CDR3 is TGTGCCAGCAGCGCCGAGACAGGGGGAAATGACTGGAACACTGAAGCTTTCTTT.

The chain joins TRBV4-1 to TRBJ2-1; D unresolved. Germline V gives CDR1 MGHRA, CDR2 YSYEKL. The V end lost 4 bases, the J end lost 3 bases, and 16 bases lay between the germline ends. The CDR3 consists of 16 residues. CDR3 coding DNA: TGCGCCAGCAGCCGCCCCCCGTCGGAGAACTACAATGAGCAGTTCTTC. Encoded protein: CASSRPPSENYNEQFF.

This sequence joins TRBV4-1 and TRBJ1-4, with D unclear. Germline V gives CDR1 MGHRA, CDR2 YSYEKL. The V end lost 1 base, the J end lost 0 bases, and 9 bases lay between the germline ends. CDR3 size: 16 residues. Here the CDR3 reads CASSQVETATNEKLFF. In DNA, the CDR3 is TGCGCCAGCAGCCAAGTGGAAACAGCAACTAATGAAAAACTGTTTTTT.

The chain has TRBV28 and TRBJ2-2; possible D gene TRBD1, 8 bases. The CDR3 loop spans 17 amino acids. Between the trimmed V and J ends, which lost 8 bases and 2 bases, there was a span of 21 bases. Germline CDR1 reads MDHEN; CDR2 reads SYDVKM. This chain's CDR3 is CASGWTGRDYNTGELFF. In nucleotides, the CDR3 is TGTGCCAGCGGATGGACAGGGAGGGATTATAACACCGGGGAGCTGTTTTTT.

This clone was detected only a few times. The CDR3 DNA follows: TGTGCCAGCTCACCACCGTTGGGACTAGCGTACAATGAGCAGTTCTTC. It encodes CASSPPLGLAYNEQFF. The chain has TRBV18 and TRBJ2-1, with TRBD2 identical over 10 bases. Germline lookup yields CDR1 KGHSH and CDR2 LQKENI. The CDR3 covers 16 residues. Germline trimming cut 0 bases from V and 4 bases from J; bases unmatched to any gene: 3.

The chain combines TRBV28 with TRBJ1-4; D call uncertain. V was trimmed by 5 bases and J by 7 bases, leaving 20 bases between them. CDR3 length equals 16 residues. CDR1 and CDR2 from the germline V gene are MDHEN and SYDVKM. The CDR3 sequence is CASSPTPQGVVEKLFF. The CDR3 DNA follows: TGTGCCAGCAGTCCAACCCCACAAGGAGTCGTTGAAAAACTGTTTTTT.

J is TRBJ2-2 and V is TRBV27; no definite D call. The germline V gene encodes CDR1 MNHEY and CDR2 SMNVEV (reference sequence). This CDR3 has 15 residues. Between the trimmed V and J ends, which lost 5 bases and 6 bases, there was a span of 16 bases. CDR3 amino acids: CASSPRVVVPGELFF. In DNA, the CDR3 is TGTGCCAGCAGTCCCCGGGTGGTAGTCCCCGGGGAGCTGTTTTTT.

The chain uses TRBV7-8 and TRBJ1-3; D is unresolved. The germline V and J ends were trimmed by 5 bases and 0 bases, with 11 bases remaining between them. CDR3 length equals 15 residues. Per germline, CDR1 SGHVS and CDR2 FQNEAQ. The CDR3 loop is CASSPRLSSGNTIYF. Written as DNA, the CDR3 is TGTGCCAGCAGCCCAAGACTATCCTCTGGAAACACCATATATTTT.

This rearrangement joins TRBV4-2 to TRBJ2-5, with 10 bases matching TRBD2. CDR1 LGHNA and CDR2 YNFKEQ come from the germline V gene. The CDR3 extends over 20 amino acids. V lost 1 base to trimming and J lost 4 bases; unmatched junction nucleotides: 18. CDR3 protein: CASSQVLRASGSNLIETQYF. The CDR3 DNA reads TGTGCCAGCAGCCAAGTTTTGAGGGCTAGCGGGAGCAATCTAATAGAGACCCAGTACTTC.

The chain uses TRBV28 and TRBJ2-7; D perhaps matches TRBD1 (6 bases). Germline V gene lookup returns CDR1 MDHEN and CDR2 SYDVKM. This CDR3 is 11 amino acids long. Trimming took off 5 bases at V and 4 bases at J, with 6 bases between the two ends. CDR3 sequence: CASSQGYEQYF. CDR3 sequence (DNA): TGTGCCAGCAGTCAGGGGTACGAGCAGTACTTC.

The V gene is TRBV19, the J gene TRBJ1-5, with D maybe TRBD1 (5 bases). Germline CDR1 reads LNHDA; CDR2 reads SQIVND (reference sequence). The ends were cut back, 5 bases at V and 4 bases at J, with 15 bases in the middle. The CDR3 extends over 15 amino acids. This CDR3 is CASSSADSFNQPQHF. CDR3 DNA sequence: TGTGCCAGTAGTTCAGCAGACAGCTTTAATCAGCCCCAGCATTTT. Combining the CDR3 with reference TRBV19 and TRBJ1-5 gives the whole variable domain DGGITQSPKYLFRKEGQNVTLSCEQNLNHDAMYWYRQDPGQGLRLIYYSQIVNDFQKGDIAEGYSVSREKKESFPLTVTSAQKNPTAFYLCASSSADSFNQPQHFGDGTRLSIL.

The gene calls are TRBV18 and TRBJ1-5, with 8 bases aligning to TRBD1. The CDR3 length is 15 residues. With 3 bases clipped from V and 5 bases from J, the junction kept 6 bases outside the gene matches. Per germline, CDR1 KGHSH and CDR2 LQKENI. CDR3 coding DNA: TGTGCCAGCTCACCCCGGGACAGGTCGGATCAGCCCCAGCATTTT. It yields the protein CASSPRDRSDQPQHF.

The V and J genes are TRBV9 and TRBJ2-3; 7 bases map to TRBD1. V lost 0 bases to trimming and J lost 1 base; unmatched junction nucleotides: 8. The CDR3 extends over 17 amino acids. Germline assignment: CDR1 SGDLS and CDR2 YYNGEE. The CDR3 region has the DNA TGTGCCAGCAGCGTAGCCCCACAGGGGATGGGCACAGATACGCAGTATTTT. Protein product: CASSVAPQGMGTDTQYF.

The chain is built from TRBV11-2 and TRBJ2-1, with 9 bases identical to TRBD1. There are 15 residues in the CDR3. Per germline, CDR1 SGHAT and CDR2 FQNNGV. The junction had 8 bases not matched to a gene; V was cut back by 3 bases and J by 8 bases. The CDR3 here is CASSLDRGGLDEQFF. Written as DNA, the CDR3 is TGTGCCAGCAGCTTGGACAGGGGAGGGCTGGATGAGCAGTTCTTC.

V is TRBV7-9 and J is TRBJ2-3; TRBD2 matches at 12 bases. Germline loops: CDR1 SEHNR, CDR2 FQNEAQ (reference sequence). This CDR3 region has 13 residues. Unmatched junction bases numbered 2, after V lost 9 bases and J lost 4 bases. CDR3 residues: CASGTSGPDTQYF. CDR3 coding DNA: TGTGCCAGTGGGACTAGCGGGCCAGATACGCAGTATTTT.

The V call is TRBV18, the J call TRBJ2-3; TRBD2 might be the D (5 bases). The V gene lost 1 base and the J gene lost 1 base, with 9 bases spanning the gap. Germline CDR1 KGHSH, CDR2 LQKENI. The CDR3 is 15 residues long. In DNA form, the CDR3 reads TGTGCCAGCTCACCACAGCGGACCCGCACAGATACGCAGTATTTT. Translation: CASSPQRTRTDTQYF.

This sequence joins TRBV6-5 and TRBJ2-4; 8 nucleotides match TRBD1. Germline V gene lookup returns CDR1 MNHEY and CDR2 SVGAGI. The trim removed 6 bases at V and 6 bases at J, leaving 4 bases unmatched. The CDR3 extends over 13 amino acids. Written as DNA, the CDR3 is TGTGCCAGCAGGCAGGGGGCAGCAAACATTCAGTACTTC. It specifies CASRQGAANIQYF.

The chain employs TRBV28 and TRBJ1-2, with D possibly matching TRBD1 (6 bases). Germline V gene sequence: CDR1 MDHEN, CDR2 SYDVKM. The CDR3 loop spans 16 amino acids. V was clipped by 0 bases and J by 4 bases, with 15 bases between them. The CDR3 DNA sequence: TGTGCCAGCAGTTTATGGACAGGCCTCGCCGGCTATGGCTACACCTTC. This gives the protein CASSLWTGLAGYGYTF.

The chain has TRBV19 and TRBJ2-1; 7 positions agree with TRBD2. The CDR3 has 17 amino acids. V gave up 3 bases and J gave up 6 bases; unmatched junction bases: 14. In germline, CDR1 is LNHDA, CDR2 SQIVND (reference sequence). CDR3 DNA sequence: TGTGCCAGTAGTATCTTGGCTAGCGGTGCCCTAGGCAATGAGCAGTTCTTC. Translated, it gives CASSILASGALGNEQFF.

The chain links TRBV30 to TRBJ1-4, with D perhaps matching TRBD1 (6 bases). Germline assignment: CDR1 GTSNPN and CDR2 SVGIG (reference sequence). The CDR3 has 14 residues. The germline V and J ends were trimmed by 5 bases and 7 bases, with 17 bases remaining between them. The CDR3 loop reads CAWSRRGGSEKLFF. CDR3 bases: TGTGCCTGGTCCCGCAGGGGAGGGAGTGAAAAACTGTTTTTT.

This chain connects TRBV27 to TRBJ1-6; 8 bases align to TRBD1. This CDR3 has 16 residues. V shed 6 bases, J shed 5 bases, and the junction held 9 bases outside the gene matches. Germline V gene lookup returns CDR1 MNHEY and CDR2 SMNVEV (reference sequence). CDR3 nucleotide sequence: TGTGCCAGCAGGGACAGGGTGAAGGCTCATAATTCACCCCTCCACTTT. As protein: CASRDRVKAHNSPLHF.

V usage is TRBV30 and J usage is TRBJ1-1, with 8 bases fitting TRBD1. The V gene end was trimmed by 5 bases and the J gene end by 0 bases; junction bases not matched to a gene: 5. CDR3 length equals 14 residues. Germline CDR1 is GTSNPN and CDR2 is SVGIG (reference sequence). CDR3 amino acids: CAWWTGIVNTEAFF. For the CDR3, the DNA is TGTGCCTGGTGGACAGGGATTGTGAACACTGAAGCTTTCTTT.

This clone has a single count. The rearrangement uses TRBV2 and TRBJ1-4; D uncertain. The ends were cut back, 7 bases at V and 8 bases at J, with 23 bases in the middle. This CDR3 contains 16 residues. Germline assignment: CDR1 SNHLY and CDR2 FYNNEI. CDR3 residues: CASKRAGEGRLEKLFF. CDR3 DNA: TGTGCCAGCAAGAGGGCAGGAGAGGGCCGGTTGGAAAAACTGTTTTTT. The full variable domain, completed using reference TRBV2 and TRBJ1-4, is EPEVTQTPSHQVTQMGQEVILRCVPISNHLYFYWYRQILGQKVEFLVSFYNNEISEKSEIFDDQFSVERPDGSNFTLKIRSTKLEDSAMYFCASKRAGEGRLEKLFFGSGTQLSVL.

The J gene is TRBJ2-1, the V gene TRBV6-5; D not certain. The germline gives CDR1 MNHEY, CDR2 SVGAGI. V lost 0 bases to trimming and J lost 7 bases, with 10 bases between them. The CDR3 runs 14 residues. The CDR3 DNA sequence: TGTGCCAGCAGTTACTCGTACCCGGAGAATGAGCAGTTCTTC. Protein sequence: CASSYSYPENEQFF.

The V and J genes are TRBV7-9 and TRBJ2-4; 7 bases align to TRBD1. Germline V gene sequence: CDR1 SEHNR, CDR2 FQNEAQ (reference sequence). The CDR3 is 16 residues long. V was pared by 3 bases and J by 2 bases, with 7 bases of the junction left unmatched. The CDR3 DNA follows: TGTGCCAGCAGCTTGGGAAGACAGGGAACCAAAAACATTCAGTACTTC. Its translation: CASSLGRQGTKNIQYF.